This entry lists 30 T cell receptor beta chains sequenced from one sample in a study of human T cells and chemical hapten exposure. TCRdb redid the calling of the RACE reads with MiXCR, one entry per CDR3 protein. The sample has 150,000 to 200,000 distinct CDR3 sequences; about a quarter are singletons. Time point given: patch test 3, about 24 weeks after DPC sensitization. Indicated treatment: therapeutic diphenylcyclopropenone sensitization with weekly scalp DPC. Sequencing used whole blood, obtained in connection with sensitization to the hapten diphenylcyclopropenone (DPC). The origin of the receptors is a woman between 18 and 29 years old with alopecia areata. Some clones in this sample may be carry-over from other donors' samples.

The V call is TRBV27, the J call TRBJ2-2, with 10 nucleotides matching TRBD1. Germline CDR1 reads MNHEY; CDR2 reads SMNVEV (reference sequence). Losses at the gene ends were 7 bases for V and 6 bases for J; bases not matched to a gene: 8. This CDR3 has 15 amino acids. CDR3 in amino acids: CASTPTGGAAGELFF. The CDR3 coding sequence is TGTGCCAGCACCCCGACAGGGGGCGCAGCCGGGGAGCTGTTTTTT.

The genes are TRBV5-8 and TRBJ1-6; D remains unclear. The CDR3 spans 12 residues. The V gene lost 3 bases and the J gene lost 10 bases, with 8 bases spanning the gap. In germline, CDR1 is SGHTS, CDR2 YDEGEE. CDR3 amino acids: CASSSILSPLHF. DNA of the CDR3: TGTGCCAGCAGCTCGATATTGTCACCCCTCCACTTT.

The rearrangement joins TRBV11-2 to TRBJ1-2; D is ambiguous. Trimming stripped 5 bases from V and 4 bases from J, with 11 bases between. This CDR3 is 13 amino acids long. Germline values: CDR1 SGHAT, CDR2 FQNNGV. The CDR3 DNA reads as TGTGCCAGCAGCAGCAAGGTGATCTATGGCTACACCTTC. Residues: CASSSKVIYGYTF.

A few counts support this clonotype. This chain links TRBV5-1 with TRBJ2-7; 8 bases match TRBD1. CDR3 length: 15 residues. Germline-derived CDR1 and CDR2 are SGHRS and YFSETQ. J gave up 2 bases and V 4 bases, and 8 bases lay outside the gene matches. The CDR3 loop reads CASSDRQGRTYEQYF. The CDR3 region has the DNA TGCGCCAGCAGCGACAGACAGGGGAGAACCTACGAGCAGTACTTC.

This clonotype was counted ten times or more. V usage is TRBV29-1 and J usage is TRBJ1-2, with D perhaps TRBD1 (6 bases). The length of the CDR3 is 11 residues. Trimming cost V 5 bases and J 8 bases, with 12 bases left between them. The germline gives CDR1 SQVTM, CDR2 ANQGSEA. CDR3 bases: TGCAGCGTTCGGGAAGGGGGAGGCTACACCTTC. Amino acids: CSVREGGGYTF.

The V call is TRBV20-1, the J call TRBJ2-5; 9 bases are a match to TRBD2. CDR3 length: 13 amino acids. With 3 bases clipped from V and 5 bases from J, the junction kept 4 bases outside the gene matches. Germline V gives CDR1 DFQATT, CDR2 SNEGSKA (reference sequence). CDR3 in DNA: TGCAGTGCTAGCCTAGCGGGACTTGAGACCCAGTACTTC. Encoded protein: CSASLAGLETQYF.

This clonotype appeared a few times. This sequence joins TRBV27 and TRBJ2-7, with 9 bases that match TRBD2. The CDR3 loop spans 15 amino acids. Germline trimming cut 1 base from V and 3 bases from J; bases unmatched to any gene: 4. Germline V lookup: CDR1 MNHEY, CDR2 SMNVEV (reference sequence). The CDR3 bases are TGTGCCAGCAGTTTATTCAGCGGGAGGCTCTACGAGCAGTACTTC. Amino acids: CASSLFSGRLYEQYF.

This clonotype occurred a few times. The chain is built from TRBV5-1 and TRBJ2-7; 8 bases are a match to TRBD2. CDR1 and CDR2 (germline): SGHRS, YFSETQ. V gave up 3 bases and J gave up 0 bases; unmatched junction bases: 5. The length of the CDR3 is 15 residues. CDR3 in amino acids: CASSSSGGLSYEQYF. In DNA, the CDR3 is TGCGCCAGCAGCTCGAGCGGGGGACTCTCCTACGAGCAGTACTTC.

This clonotype has more than one count but fewer than ten. Because the CDR3's place on the DNA is in doubt, the DNA is left out and the CDR3 is given as listed by TCRdb. The chain has TRBV7-2 and TRBJ2-7; the D segment call TRBD2 is taken from the table without a DNA check. The CDR3 sequence runs 15 residues, both termini included. Germline V gives CDR1 SGHTA, CDR2 FQGNSA. CDR3 in amino acids: CASSLVAGGSGSEYF.

The chain employs TRBV28 and TRBJ2-1; possibly TRBD2 for D (6 bases). The CDR3 length is 16 residues. V was trimmed by 4 bases and J by 2 bases, leaving 15 bases between them. Germline V gene sequence: CDR1 MDHEN, CDR2 SYDVKM. The DNA for the CDR3 is TGTGCCAGCAGTTCCCGCCGGGGACTCGCCTACAATGAGCAGTTCTTC. Translating it yields CASSSRRGLAYNEQFF.

This clonotype was observed many times. The chain is built from TRBV20-1 and TRBJ1-1, with 7 bases aligning to TRBD1. Germline lookup yields CDR1 DFQATT and CDR2 SNEGSKA (reference sequence). The CDR3 contains 12 residues. Trimming took 1 base from V and 10 from J; bases not matched to a gene: 6. The CDR3 sequence: CSARGRRDRAFF. The CDR3 DNA reads TGCAGTGCTAGAGGTCGCCGGGACAGAGCTTTCTTT.

This sequence joins TRBV7-2 and TRBJ2-3, with a possible D match to TRBD1 (6 bases). CDR3 length: 14 residues. Germline V CDR1 and CDR2: SGHTA, FQGNSA. V was trimmed by 5 bases and J by 0 bases, leaving 9 bases between them. The CDR3 DNA reads TGTGCCAGCAGCGTACAGGGAAGCACAGATACGCAGTATTTT. It is translated as CASSVQGSTDTQYF.

This clonotype has just a few counts. This rearrangement joins TRBV9 to TRBJ2-1; tentative D call: TRBD2 (7 bases). The CDR3 is 15 amino acids. Germline V gene lookup returns CDR1 SGDLS and CDR2 YYNGEE. Trimming removed 4 bases at V and 4 bases at J, with 15 bases between. The CDR3 spells CASSPRRGPYNEQFF. The CDR3 DNA reads as TGTGCCAGCAGCCCTCGGCGGGGGCCATACAATGAGCAGTTCTTC.

The chain combines TRBV4-2 with TRBJ2-4; 8 bases are shared with TRBD1. The V segment lost 0 bases and the J segment 8 bases; nucleotides outside the gene matches: 6. The CDR3 consists of 15 residues. Germline V gives CDR1 LGHNA, CDR2 YNFKEQ. The CDR3, as DNA: TGTGCCAGCAGCCAAGACAGGGGGCAAGCGGACATTCAGTACTTC. Translated: CASSQDRGQADIQYF.

CDR3 protein: CSVELSSTDTQYF. The CDR3 DNA sequence: TGCAGTGTGGAACTTTCTAGCACAGATACGCAGTATTTT. The chain carries TRBV20-1 and TRBJ2-3; D is ambiguous. Germline loops: CDR1 DFQATT, CDR2 SNEGSKA (reference sequence). The CDR3 consists of 13 residues. V was clipped by 7 bases and J by 0 bases, with 11 bases between them.

The V and J genes are TRBV12-3 or TRBV12-4 and TRBJ2-7; a weak D match, TRBD1 (6 bases). This CDR3 is 19 amino acids long. Trimming cost V 6 bases and J 0 bases, with 27 bases left between them. CDR3 DNA: TGTGCCAGCAGCCCCTCGAGACGCTGGGGGCCTAAAAGCTCCTACGAGCAGTACTTC. Amino acid sequence: CASSPSRRWGPKSSYEQYF.

This clonotype has just a few counts. J is TRBJ1-2 and V is TRBV10-3; D not resolved. Germline values: CDR1 ENHRY, CDR2 SYGVKD. The CDR3 contains 12 residues. With 0 bases removed from V and 8 bases from J, the gap between germline ends came to 7 bases. CDR3 sequence: CAISESQLGYTF. Here the CDR3 DNA reads TGTGCCATCAGTGAGTCCCAACTAGGCTACACCTTC.

The V gene is TRBV20-1, the J gene TRBJ2-1; 8 bases line up with TRBD2. CDR3 length: 14 amino acids. The germline gives CDR1 DFQATT, CDR2 SNEGSKA (reference sequence). In DNA form, the CDR3 reads TGCTCTGCGGTCAAGCGGGAGTCCTACAATGAGCAGTTCTTC. It specifies CSAVKRESYNEQFF.

The genes are TRBV5-1 and TRBJ1-1, with TRBD1 identical over 8 bases. Germline CDR1 reads SGHRS; CDR2 reads YFSETQ. The CDR3 runs 14 residues. Germline trimming cut 5 bases from V and 0 bases from J; bases unmatched to any gene: 3. CDR3 DNA sequence: TGCGCCAGCAGTAGGACAGGGATGAACACTGAAGCTTTCTTT. Encoded protein: CASSRTGMNTEAFF.

The V call is TRBV7-9, the J call TRBJ1-6, with unresolved D. The CDR3 loop spans 13 amino acids. The V and J ends lost 5 bases and 9 bases respectively, with 11 bases between them. Germline V lookup: CDR1 SEHNR, CDR2 FQNEAQ (reference sequence). Written as DNA, the CDR3 is TGTGCCAGCAGCCGTGATCTGGGTTCACCCCTCCACTTT. Amino acids: CASSRDLGSPLHF.

V usage is TRBV29-1 and J usage is TRBJ2-3; D gene ambiguous. Trimming stripped 2 bases from V and 6 bases from J, with 12 bases between. CDR3 size: 13 residues. From germline, CDR1 is SQVTM and CDR2 ANQGSEA. The CDR3 DNA reads as TGCAGCGTTGAAACACACCCCACGGATACGCAGTATTTT. This gives the protein CSVETHPTDTQYF.

The chain has TRBV29-1 and TRBJ2-5; 9 positions match TRBD1. J lost 7 bases, V lost 0 bases, and 9 bases had no gene match. CDR3 length: 15 amino acids. Per the germline V gene, CDR1 is SQVTM and CDR2 is ANQGSEA. For the CDR3, the DNA is TGCAGCGTTGAAGACGGGACAGGGAGTTTTACGACCCAGTACTTC. Its protein is CSVEDGTGSFTTQYF.

The chain carries TRBV6-2 or TRBV6-3 and TRBJ2-5, with D unclear. V lost 8 bases, J lost 3 bases, and 13 bases lay in between. CDR3 length: 13 amino acids. Germline V gene sequence: CDR1 MNHEY, CDR2 SVGEGT. CDR3 region: CASQLPAEETQYF. CDR3 nucleotides: TGTGCCAGCCAGTTACCGGCGGAAGAGACCCAGTACTTC.

There are a few counts of this clonotype. This sequence joins TRBV27 and TRBJ1-5, with a tentative D call TRBD1 (5 bases). The CDR3 runs 15 residues. Germline-derived CDR1 and CDR2 are MNHEY and SMNVEV (reference sequence). Deletions cut 3 bases from V and 0 bases from J, with 9 bases between. CDR3: CASSFRGDSNQPQHF. The CDR3 DNA follows: TGTGCCAGCAGTTTTCGGGGGGATAGCAATCAGCCCCAGCATTTT.

The V call is TRBV12-3 or TRBV12-4, the J call TRBJ1-2, with unresolved D. The CDR3 length is 16 residues. Trimming cost V 2 bases and J 5 bases, with 18 bases left between them. The CDR3 protein is CASSLKVPPSLYGYTF. The CDR3, as DNA: TGTGCCAGCAGTTTAAAGGTTCCTCCATCGTTATATGGCTACACCTTC.

The chain joins TRBV4-3 to TRBJ2-7, with TRBD1 matching over 7 bases. The germline V gene encodes CDR1 LGHNA and CDR2 YSLEER. Trimming at V came to 0 bases and at J to 0 bases, leaving 5 bases not matched to a gene. This CDR3 comprises 16 residues. The DNA of the CDR3 is TGCGCCAGCAGCCAAGATACGACAGGGACCTCCTACGAGCAGTACTTC. The encoded protein is CASSQDTTGTSYEQYF.

This clonotype was recorded many times. The chain carries TRBV4-1 and TRBJ2-7; 10 bases fit TRBD2. The CDR3 runs 20 residues. Germline V lookup: CDR1 MGHRA, CDR2 YSYEKL. The junction had 16 bases not matched to a gene; V was cut back by 0 bases and J by 2 bases. CDR3 amino acids: CASSQEVLTSGIHWPYEQYF. The CDR3 region has the DNA TGCGCCAGCAGCCAAGAGGTGCTAACTAGCGGGATTCATTGGCCCTACGAGCAGTACTTC.

The chain combines TRBV6-5 with TRBJ2-7, with TRBD1 identical over 7 bases. Germline CDR1 is MNHEY and CDR2 is SVGAGI. The J segment lost 8 bases and the V segment lost 5 bases, leaving 12 bases of the junction unmatched. This CDR3 has 14 residues. The chain's CDR3 is CASSDHLTGVKQYF. CDR3 coding DNA: TGTGCCAGCAGTGACCATCTAACAGGGGTAAAGCAGTACTTC.

V gene TRBV7-9 combines with J gene TRBJ1-6; D perhaps matches TRBD1 (6 bases). The CDR3 totals 14 residues. V shed 4 bases and J shed 6 bases, with 10 bases lying between them. The germline CDR1 and CDR2 sequences are SEHNR and FQNEAQ (reference sequence). CDR3 nucleotides: TGTGCCAGCAGCTACAGACAGGTTAATTCACCCCTCCACTTT. Translating gives CASSYRQVNSPLHF.

This clonotype was recorded a few times. The V call is TRBV12-3 or TRBV12-4, the J call TRBJ1-1, with D hard to call. V was clipped by 6 bases and J by 7 bases, with 12 bases between them. CDR3 size: 12 residues. CDR3 DNA sequence: TGTGCCAGCAGAAAGACACTGTTTGAAGCTTTCTTT. Protein sequence: CASRKTLFEAFF.